This T cell receptor (beta chain) was retrieved from a study of blood T cell repertoires in COVID-19. Study summary: The analysed material was cDNA or gDNA that came from T cells, B-cell-depleted T cells, or PBMCs.

Germline assignment: CDR1 MNHEY and CDR2 SVGAGI. The CDR3 runs 12 residues. J lost 7 bases, V lost 8 bases, and 7 bases had no gene match. Produced via immunoSEQ multiplex PCR; TCRdb's table is partial and in-frame only. The sample has approximately 500,000 clones; 85% to 90% are singletons. The chain employs TRBV6-5 and TRBJ1-1; TRBD1 matches 7 bases. The TCR was taken from a woman between 45 and 65 years old with COVID-19, enrolled during active disease. The source material was peripheral blood. The DNA of the CDR3 is TGTGCCAGCTTCGGACAGGCCAGTGAAGCTTTCTTT. Its translation is CASFGQASEAFF.